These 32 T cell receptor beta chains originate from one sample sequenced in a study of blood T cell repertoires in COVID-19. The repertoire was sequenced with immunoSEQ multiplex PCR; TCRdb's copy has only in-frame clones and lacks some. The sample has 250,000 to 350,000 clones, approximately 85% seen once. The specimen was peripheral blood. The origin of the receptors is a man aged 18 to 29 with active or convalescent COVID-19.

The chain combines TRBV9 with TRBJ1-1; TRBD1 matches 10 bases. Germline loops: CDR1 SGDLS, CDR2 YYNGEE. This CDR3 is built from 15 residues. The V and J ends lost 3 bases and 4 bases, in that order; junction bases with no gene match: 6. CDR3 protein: CASSETGGAATEAFF. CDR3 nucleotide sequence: TGTGCCAGCAGCGAGACAGGGGGCGCGGCCACTGAAGCTTTCTTT. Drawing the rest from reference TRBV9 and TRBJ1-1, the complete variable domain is DSGVTQTPKHLITATGQRVTLRCSPRSGDLSVYWYQQSLDQGLQFLIQYYNGEERAKGNILERFSAQQFPDLHSELNLSSLELGDSALYFCASSETGGAATEAFFGQGTRLTVV.

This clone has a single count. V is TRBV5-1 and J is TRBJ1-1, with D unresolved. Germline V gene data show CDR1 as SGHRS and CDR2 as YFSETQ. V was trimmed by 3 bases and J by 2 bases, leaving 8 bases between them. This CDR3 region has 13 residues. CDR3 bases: TGCGCCAGCAGCTCTGTATCTAACACTGAAGCTTTCTTT. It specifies CASSSVSNTEAFF.

The CDR3 spells CASSLATGQNYGYTF. The CDR3 DNA reads as TGCGCCAGCAGCTTGGCCACAGGGCAAAACTATGGCTACACCTTC. The chain is built from TRBV5-1 and TRBJ1-2; tentatively, D is TRBD1 (6 bases). Germline assignment: CDR1 SGHRS and CDR2 YFSETQ. Deletions cut 0 bases from V and 2 bases from J, with 11 bases between. The CDR3 loop spans 15 amino acids.

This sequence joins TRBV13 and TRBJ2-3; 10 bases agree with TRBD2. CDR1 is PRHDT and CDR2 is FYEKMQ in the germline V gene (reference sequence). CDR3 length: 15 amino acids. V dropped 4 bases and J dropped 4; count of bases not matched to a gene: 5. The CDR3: CASSSSGGAADTQYF. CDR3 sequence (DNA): TGTGCCAGCAGCTCCAGCGGGGGGGCCGCAGATACGCAGTATTTT.

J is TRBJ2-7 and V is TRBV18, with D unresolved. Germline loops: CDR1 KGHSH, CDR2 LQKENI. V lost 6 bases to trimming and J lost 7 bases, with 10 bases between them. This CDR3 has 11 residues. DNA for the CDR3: TGTGCCAGCTCCCCCTCGGAGGAGCAGTACTTC. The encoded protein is CASSPSEEQYF.

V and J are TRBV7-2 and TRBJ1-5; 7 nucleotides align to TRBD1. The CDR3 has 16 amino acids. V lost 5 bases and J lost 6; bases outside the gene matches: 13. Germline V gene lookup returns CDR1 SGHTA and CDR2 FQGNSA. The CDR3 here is CASSPSLYRGRQPQHF. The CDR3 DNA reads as TGTGCCAGCAGCCCGTCGTTGTACAGGGGTCGTCAGCCCCAGCATTTT.

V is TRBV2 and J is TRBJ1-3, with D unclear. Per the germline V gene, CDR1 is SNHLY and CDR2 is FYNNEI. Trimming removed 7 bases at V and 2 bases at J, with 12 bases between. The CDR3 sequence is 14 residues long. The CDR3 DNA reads TGTGCCAGCAAGAGGGTGGTTGCTGGAAACACCATATATTTT. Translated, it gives CASKRVVAGNTIYF.

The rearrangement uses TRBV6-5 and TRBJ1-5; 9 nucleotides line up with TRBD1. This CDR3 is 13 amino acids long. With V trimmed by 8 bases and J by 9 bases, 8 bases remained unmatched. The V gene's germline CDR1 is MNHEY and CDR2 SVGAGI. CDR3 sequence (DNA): TGTGCCAGCTCTGGGACAGGGCTGTCGCCCCAGCATTTT. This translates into CASSGTGLSPQHF.

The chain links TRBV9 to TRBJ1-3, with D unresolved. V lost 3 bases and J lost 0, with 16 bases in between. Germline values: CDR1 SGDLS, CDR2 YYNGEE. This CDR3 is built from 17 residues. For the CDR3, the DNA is TGTGCCAGCAGCGAGCAGGCCGAGATCTACTCTGGAAACACCATATATTTT. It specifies CASSEQAEIYSGNTIYF.

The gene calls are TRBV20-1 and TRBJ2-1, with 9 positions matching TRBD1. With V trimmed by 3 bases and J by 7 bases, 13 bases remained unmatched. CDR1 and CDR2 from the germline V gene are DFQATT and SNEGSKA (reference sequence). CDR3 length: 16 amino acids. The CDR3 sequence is CSASFDRGAKGNEQFF. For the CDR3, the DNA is TGCAGTGCTAGTTTCGACAGGGGGGCCAAAGGGAATGAGCAGTTCTTC.

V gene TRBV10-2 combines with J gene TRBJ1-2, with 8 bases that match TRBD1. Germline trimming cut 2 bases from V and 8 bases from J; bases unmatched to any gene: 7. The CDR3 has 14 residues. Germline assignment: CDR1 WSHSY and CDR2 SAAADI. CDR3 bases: TGCGCCAGCAGTGAGGGGCAGGGGGCGGGCGGCTACACCTTC. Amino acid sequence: CASSEGQGAGGYTF.

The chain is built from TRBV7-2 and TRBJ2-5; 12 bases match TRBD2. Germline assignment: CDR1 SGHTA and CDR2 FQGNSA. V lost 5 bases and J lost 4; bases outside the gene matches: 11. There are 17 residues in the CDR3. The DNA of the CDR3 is TGTGCCAGCAGCCAACCCCTTTTGACTAGCGGGGGAGAGACCCAGTACTTC. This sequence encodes CASSQPLLTSGGETQYF.

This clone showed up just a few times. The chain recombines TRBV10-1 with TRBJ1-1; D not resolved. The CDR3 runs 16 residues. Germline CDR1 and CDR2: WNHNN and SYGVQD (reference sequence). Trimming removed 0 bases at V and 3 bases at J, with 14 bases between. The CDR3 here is CASSESAEKFDTEAFF. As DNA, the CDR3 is TGCGCCAGCAGTGAGTCTGCCGAGAAATTCGACACTGAAGCTTTCTTT.

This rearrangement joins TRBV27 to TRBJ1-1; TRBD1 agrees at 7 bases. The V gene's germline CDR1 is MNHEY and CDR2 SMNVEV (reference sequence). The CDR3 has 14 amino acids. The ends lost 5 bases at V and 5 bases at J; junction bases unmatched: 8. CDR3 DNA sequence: TGTGCCAGCAGTGCTTCGACAGGGAGGACTGAAGCTTTCTTT. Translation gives CASSASTGRTEAFF.

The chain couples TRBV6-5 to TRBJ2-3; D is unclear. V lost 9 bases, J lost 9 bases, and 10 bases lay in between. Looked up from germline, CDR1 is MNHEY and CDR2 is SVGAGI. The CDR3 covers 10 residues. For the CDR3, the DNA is TGTGCCAGTGTATTTACAACGCAGTATTTT. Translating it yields CASVFTTQYF.

The CDR3 bases are TGTGCCAGCAGCTGGGGGACAGGGATGAACACTGAAGCTTTCTTT. The encoded protein is CASSWGTGMNTEAFF. J is TRBJ1-1 and V is TRBV5-6, with 9 bases fitting TRBD1. Germline CDR1 is SGHDT and CDR2 is YYEEEE. CDR3 size: 15 residues. Losses at the gene ends were 3 bases for V and 0 bases for J; bases not matched to a gene: 3.

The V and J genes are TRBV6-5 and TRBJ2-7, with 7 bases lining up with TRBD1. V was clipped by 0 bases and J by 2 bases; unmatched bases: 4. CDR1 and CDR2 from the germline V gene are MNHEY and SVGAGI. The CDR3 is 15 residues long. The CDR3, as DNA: TGTGCCAGCAGTTACTCTGGGGACAGAGCCTACGAGCAGTACTTC. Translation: CASSYSGDRAYEQYF.

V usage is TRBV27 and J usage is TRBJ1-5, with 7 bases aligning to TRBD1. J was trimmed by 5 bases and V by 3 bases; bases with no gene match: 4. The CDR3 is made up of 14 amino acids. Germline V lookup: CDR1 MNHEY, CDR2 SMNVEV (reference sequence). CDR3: CASSFRGVHQPQHF. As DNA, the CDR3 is TGTGCCAGCAGTTTCAGGGGGGTTCATCAGCCCCAGCATTTT.

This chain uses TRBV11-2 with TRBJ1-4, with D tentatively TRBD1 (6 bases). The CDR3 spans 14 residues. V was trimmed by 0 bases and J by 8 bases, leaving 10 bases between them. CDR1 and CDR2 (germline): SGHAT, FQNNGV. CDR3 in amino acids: CASSLEQGGEKLFF. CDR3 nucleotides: TGTGCCAGCAGCTTAGAACAGGGCGGGGAAAAACTGTTTTTT.

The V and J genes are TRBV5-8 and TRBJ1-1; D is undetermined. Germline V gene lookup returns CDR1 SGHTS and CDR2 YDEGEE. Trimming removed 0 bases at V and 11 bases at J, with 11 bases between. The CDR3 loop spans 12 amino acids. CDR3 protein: CASSLVESSAFF. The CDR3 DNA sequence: TGTGCCAGCAGCTTGGTTGAAAGCTCGGCTTTCTTT.

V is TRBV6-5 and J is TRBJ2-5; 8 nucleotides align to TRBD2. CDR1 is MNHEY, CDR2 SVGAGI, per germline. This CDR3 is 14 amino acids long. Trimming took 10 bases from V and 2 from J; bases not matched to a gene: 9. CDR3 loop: CATTRGGRQETQYF. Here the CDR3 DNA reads TGTGCCACCACGCGCGGGGGGCGTCAAGAGACCCAGTACTTC.

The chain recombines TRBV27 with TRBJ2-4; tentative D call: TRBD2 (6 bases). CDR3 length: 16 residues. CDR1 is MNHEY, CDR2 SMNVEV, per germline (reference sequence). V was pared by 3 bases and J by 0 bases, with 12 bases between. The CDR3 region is CASSFGSGLAKNIQYF. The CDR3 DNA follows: TGTGCCAGCAGTTTCGGGTCGGGACTAGCCAAAAACATTCAGTACTTC.

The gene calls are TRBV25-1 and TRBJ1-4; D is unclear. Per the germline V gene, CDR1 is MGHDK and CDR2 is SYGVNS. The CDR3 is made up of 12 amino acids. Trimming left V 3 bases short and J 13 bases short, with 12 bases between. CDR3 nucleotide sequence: TGTGCCAGCAGTGATTCGACCCGGGGACTGTTTTTT. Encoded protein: CASSDSTRGLFF. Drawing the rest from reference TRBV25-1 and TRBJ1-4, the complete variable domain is EADIYQTPRYLVIGTGKKITLECSQTMGHDKMYWYQQDPGMELHLIHYSYGVNSTEKGDLSSESTVSRIRTEHFPLTLESARPSHTSQYLCASSDSTRGLFFGSGTQLSVL.

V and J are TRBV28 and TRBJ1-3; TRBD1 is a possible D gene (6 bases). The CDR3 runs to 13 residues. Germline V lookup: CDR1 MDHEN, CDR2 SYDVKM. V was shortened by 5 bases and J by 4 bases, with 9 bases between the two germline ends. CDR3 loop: CASSTGQGNTIYF. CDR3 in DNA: TGTGCCAGCAGTACCGGACAGGGAAACACCATATATTTT.

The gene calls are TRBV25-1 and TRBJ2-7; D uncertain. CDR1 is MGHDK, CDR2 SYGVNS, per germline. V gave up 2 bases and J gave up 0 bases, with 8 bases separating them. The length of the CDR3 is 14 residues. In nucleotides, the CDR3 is TGTGCCAGCAGTGAAACCCCAGGCTCCTACGAGCAGTACTTC. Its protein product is CASSETPGSYEQYF.

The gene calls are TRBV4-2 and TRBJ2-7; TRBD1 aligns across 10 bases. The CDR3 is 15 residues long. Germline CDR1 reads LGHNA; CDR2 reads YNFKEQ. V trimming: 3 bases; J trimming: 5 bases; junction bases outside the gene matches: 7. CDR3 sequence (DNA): TGTGCCAGCAGCCAGACCGGGACAGGGGCCCACGAGCAGTACTTC. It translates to CASSQTGTGAHEQYF.

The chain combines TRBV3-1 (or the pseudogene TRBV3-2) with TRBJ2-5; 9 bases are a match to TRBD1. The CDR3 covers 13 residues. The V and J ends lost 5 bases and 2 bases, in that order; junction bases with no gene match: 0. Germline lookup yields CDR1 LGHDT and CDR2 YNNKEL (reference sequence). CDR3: CASSGQGQETQYF. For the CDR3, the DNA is TGTGCCAGCAGCGGACAGGGGCAAGAGACCCAGTACTTC.

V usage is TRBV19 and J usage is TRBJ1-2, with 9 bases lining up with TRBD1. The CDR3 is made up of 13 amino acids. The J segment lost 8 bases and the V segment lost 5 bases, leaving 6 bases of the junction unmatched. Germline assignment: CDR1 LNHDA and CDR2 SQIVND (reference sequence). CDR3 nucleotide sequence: TGTGCCAGTAGTTCGAGGACAGGGGTCGGCTACACCTTC. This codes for CASSSRTGVGYTF.

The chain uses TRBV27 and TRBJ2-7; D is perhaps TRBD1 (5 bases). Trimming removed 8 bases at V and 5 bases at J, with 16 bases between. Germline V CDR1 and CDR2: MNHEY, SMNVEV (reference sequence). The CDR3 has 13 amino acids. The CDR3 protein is CASRVTVLDEQYF. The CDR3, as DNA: TGTGCCAGCCGCGTGACAGTTCTCGACGAGCAGTACTTC.

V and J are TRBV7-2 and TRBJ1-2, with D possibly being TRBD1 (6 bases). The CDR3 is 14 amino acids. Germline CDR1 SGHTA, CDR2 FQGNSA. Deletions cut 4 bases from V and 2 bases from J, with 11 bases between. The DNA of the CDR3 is TGTGCCAGCAGCTCGGACAGCTTCAACTATGGCTACACCTTC. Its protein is CASSSDSFNYGYTF.

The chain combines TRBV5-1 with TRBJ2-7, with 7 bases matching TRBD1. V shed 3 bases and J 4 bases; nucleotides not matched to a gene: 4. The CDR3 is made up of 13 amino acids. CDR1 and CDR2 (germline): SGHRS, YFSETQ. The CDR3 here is CASSSYRGYEQYF. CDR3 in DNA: TGCGCCAGCAGCTCATACAGGGGTTACGAGCAGTACTTC.

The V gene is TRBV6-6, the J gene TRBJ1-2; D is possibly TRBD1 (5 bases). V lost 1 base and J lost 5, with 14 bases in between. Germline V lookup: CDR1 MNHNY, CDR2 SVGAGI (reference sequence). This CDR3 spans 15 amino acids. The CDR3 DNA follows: TGTGCCAGCAGTTACTATGGGGCTTTAGGGTATGGCTACACCTTC. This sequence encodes CASSYYGALGYGYTF.